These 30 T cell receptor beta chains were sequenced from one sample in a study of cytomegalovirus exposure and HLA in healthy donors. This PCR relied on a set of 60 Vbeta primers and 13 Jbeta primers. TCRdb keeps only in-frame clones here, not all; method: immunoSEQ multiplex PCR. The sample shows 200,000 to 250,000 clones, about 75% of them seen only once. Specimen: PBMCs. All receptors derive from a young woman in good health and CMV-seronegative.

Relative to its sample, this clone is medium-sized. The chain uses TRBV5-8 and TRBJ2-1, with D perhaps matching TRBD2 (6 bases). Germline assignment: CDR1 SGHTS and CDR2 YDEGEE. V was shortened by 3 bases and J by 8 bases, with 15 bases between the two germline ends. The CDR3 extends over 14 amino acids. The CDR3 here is CASSSAGGTHEQFF. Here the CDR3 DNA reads TGTGCCAGCAGCTCGGCCGGGGGTACGCATGAGCAGTTCTTC. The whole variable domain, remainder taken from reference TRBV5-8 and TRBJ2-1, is EAGVTQSPTHLIKTRGQQATLRCSPISGHTSVYWYQQALGLGLQFLLWYDEGEERNRGNFPPRFSGRQFPNYSSELNVNALELEDSALYLCASSSAGGTHEQFFGPGTRLTVL.

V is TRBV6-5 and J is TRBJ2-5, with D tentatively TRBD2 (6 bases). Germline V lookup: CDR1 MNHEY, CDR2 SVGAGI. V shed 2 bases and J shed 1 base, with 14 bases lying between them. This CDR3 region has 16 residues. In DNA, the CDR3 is TGTGCCAGCAGTTACGCTTTAAGCGGGCTCCAAGAGACCCAGTACTTC. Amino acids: CASSYALSGLQETQYF.

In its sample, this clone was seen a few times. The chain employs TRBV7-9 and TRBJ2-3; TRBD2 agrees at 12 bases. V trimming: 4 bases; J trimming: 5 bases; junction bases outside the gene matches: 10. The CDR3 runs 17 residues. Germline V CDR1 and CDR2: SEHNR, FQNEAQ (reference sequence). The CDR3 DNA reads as TGTGCCAGCAGCTCCGGACTAGCGGGAAAGGCGGTAGATACGCAGTATTTT. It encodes CASSSGLAGKAVDTQYF.

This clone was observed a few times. CDR3 amino acids: CASLGTRDAYEQYF. CDR3 bases: TGTGCCAGCCTAGGGACTAGGGACGCCTACGAGCAGTACTTC. The chain uses TRBV6-1 and TRBJ2-5; 8 positions agree with TRBD2. Judging by the DNA end, TRBJ2-7 fits better; the J call may be wrong. Germline V gene lookup returns CDR1 MNHNS and CDR2 SASEGT. This CDR3 has 14 amino acids.

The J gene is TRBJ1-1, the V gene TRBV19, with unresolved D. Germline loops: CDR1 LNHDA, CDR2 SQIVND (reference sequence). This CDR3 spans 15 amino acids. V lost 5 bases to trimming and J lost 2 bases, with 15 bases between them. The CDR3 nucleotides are TGTGCCAGTAGTTCTCGGAGGGAGATTAACACTGAAGCTTTCTTT. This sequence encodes CASSSRREINTEAFF.

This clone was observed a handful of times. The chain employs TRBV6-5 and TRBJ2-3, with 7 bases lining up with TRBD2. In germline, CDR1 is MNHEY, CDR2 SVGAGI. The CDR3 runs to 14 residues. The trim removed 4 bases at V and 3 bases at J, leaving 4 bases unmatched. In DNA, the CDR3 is TGTGCCAGCAGTTGGGGGGAGGGGACAGATACGCAGTATTTT. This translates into CASSWGEGTDTQYF.

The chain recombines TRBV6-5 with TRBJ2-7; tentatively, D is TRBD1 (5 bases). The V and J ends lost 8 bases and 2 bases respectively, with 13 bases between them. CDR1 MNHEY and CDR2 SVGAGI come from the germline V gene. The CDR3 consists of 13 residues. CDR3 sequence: CASASGLPYEQYF. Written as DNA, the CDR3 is TGTGCCAGCGCCTCAGGGCTACCCTACGAGCAGTACTTC.

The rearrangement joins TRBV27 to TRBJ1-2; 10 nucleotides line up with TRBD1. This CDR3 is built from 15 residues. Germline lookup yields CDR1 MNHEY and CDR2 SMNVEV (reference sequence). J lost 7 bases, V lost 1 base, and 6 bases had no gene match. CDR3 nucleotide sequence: TGTGCCAGCAGTTTATTAGGACAGGGGGTTGGTGGCTACACCTTC. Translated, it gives CASSLLGQGVGGYTF.

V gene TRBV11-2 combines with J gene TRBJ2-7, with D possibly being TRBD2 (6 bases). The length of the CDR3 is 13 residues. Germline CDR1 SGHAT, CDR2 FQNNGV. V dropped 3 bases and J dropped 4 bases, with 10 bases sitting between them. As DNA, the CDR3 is TGTGCCAGCAGCTTCGGGAGCTTGTACGAGCAGTACTTC. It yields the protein CASSFGSLYEQYF. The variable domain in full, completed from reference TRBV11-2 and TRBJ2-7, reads EAGVAQSPRYKIIEKRQSVAFWCNPISGHATLYWYQQILGQGPKLLIQFQNNGVVDDSQLPKDRFSAERLKGVDSTLKIQPAKLEDSAVYLCASSFGSLYEQYFGPGTRLTVT.

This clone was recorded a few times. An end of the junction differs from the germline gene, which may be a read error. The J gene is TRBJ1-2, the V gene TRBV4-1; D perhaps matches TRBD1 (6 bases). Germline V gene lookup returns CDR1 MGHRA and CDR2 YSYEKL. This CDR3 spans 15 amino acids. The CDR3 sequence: CASSQDVGQSYGYTF. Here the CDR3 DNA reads TGTGCCAGCAGCCAAGATGTAGGACAGAGCTATGGCTACACCTTC.

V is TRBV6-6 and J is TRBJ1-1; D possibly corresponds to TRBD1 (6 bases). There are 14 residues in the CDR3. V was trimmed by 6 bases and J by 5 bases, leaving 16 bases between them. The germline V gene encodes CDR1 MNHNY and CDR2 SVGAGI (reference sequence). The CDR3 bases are TGTGCCAGCAGGGAAGTGATTAGGGGGACTGAAGCTTTCTTT. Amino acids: CASREVIRGTEAFF.

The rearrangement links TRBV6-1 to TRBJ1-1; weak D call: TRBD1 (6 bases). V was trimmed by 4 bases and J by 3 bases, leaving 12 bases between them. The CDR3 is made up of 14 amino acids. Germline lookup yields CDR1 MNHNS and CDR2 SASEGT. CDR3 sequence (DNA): TGTGCCAGCAGTGTGTCAGGGGTATACACTGAAGCTTTCTTT. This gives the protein CASSVSGVYTEAFF.

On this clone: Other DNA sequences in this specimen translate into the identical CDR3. The CDR3 DNA follows: TGTGCCATCAGTGAGTCTTCAGGGAAATCACCCCTCCACTTT. Translated: CAISESSGKSPLHF. This rearrangement joins TRBV10-3 to TRBJ1-6; D is possibly TRBD1 (5 bases). CDR1 and CDR2 from the germline V gene are ENHRY and SYGVKD. The V and J ends lost 0 bases and 10 bases respectively, with 10 bases between them. The CDR3 is made up of 14 amino acids.

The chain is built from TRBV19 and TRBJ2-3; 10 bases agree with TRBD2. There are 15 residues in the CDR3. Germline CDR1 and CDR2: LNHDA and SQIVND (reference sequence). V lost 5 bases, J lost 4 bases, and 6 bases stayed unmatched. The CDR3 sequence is CASSASGSSADTQYF. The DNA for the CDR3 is TGTGCCAGTAGTGCTAGCGGGAGTAGCGCAGATACGCAGTATTTT.

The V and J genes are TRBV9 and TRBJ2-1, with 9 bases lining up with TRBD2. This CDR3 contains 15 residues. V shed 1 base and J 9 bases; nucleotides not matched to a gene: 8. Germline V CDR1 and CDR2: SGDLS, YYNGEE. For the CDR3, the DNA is TGTGCCAGCAGCGTACAGGTAGCGGGAGATGGTGAGCAGTTCTTC. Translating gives CASSVQVAGDGEQFF.

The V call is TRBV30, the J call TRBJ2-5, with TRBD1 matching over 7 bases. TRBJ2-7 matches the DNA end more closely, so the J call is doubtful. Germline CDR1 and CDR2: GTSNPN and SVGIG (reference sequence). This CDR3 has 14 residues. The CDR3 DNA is TGTGCCTGGAGTGTACGGTCGACAGGGTCCGAGCAGTACTTC. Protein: CAWSVRSTGSEQYF.

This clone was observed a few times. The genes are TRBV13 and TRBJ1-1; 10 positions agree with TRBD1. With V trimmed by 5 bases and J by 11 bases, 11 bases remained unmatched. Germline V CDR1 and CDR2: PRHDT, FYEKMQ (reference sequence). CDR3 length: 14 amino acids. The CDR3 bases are TGTGCCAGCAGCCCTCACTTGACAGGGGGCAGGGCTTTCTTT. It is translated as CASSPHLTGGRAFF.

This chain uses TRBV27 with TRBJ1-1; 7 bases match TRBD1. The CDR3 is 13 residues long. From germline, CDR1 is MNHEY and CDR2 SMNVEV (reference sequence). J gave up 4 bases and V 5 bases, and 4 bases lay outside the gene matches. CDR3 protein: CASSQQGFTEAFF. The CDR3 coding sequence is TGTGCCAGCAGTCAACAGGGGTTCACTGAAGCTTTCTTT.

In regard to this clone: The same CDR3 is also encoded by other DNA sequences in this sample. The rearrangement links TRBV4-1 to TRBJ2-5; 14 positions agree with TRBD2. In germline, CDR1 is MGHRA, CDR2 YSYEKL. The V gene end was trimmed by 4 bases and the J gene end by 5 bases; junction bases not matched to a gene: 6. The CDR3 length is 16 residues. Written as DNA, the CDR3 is TGCGCCAGCAGCCTCAGAGGACTAGCGGGAGGCGAGACCCAGTACTTC. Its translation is CASSLRGLAGGETQYF.

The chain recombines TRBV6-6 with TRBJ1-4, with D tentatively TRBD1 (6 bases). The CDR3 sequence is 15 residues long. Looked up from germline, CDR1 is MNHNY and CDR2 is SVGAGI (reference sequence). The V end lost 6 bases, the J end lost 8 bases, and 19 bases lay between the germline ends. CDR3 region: CASSYRTAQGEKLFF. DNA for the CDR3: TGTGCCAGCAGCTACCGGACAGCCCAAGGAGAAAAACTGTTTTTT.

The CDR3 here is CASSQELNYGYTF. CDR3 DNA: TGTGCCAGCAGCCAAGAACTTAACTATGGCTACACCTTC. This rearrangement joins TRBV14 to TRBJ1-2; D call uncertain. Trimming stripped 0 bases from V and 1 base from J, with 3 bases between. Germline V CDR1 and CDR2: SGHDN, FVKESK. This CDR3 comprises 13 residues.

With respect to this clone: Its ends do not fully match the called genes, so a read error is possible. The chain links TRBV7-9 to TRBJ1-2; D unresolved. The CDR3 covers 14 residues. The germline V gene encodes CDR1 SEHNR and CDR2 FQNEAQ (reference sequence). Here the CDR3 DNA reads TGTGCCAGCAGCTTAGAAGCGGCGGCCTATGGCTGCACCTTC. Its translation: CASSLEAAAYGCTF.

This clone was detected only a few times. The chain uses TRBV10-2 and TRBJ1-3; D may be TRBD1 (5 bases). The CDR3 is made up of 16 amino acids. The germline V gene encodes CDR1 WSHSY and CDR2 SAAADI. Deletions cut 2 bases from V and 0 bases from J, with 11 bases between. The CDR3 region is CASSEPLTVSGNTIYF. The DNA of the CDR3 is TGCGCCAGCAGTGAGCCACTGACAGTCTCTGGAAACACCATATATTTT.

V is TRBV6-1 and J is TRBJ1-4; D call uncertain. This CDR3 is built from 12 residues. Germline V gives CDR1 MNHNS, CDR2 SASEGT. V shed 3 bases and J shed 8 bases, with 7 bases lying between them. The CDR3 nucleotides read TGTGCCAGCAGTGAGGTAGCAGAAAAACTGTTTTTT. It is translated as CASSEVAEKLFF.

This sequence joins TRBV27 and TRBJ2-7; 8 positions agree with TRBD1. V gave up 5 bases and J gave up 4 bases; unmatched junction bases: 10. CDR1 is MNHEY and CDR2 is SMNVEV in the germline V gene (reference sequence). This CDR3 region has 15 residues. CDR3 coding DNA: TGTGCCAGCAGTGAGGAGGCAGGGGGCCCGTACGAGCAGTACTTC. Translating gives CASSEEAGGPYEQYF.

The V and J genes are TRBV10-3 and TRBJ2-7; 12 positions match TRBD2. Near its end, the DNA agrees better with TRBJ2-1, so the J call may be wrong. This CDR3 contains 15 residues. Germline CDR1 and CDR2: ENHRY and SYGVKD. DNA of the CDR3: TGTGCCATCAGTGAGACTAGCGGGGGGTCTATTGAGCAGTTCTTC. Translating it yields CAISETSGGSIEQFF.

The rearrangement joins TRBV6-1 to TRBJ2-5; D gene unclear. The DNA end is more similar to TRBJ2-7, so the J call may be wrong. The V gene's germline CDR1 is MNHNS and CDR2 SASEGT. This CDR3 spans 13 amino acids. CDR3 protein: CATLPTVSYEQYF. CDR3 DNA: TGTGCCACCCTCCCTACCGTCTCCTACGAGCAGTACTTC.

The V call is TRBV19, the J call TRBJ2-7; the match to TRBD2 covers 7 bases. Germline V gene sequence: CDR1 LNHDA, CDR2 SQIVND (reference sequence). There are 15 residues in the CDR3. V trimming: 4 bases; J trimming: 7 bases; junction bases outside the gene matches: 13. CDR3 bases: TGTGCCAGTAGTACTTCCACGGCGGGAGTCGGGGAGCAGTACTTC. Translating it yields CASSTSTAGVGEQYF.

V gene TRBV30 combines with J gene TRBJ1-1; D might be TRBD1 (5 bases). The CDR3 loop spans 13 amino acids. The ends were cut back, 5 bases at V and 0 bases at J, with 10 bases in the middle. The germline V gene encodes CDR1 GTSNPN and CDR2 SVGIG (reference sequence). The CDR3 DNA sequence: TGTGCCTGGCGCAGGGTAATGAACACTGAAGCTTTCTTT. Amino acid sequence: CAWRRVMNTEAFF. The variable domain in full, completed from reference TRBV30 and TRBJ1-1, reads SQTIHQWPATLVQPVGSPLSLECTVEGTSNPNLYWYRQAAGRGLQLLFYSVGIGQISSEVPQNLSASRPQDRQFILSSKKLLLSDSGFYLCAWRRVMNTEAFFGQGTRLTVV.

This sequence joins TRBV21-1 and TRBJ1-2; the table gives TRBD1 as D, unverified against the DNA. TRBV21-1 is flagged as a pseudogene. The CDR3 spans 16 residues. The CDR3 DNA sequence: TGTGCCAGCACCGATGATGGGACAGAACCTAACTATGGCTACACCTTC. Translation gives CASTDDGTEPNYGYTF.